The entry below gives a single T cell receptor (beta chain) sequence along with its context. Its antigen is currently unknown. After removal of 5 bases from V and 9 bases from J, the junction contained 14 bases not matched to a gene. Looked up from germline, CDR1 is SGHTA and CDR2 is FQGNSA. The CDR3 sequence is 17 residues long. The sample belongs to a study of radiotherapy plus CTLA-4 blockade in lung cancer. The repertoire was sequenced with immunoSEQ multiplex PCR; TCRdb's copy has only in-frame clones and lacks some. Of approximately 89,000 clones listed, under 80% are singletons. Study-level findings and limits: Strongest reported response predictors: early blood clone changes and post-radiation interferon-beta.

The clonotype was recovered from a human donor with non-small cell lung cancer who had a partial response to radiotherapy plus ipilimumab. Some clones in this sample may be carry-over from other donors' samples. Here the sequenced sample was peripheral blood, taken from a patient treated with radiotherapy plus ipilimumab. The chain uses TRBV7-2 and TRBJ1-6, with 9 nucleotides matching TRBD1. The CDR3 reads CASSLGTGLVGASPLHF. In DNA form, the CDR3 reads TGTGCCAGCAGCCTCGGGACAGGGTTGGTTGGTGCTTCACCCCTCCACTTT.